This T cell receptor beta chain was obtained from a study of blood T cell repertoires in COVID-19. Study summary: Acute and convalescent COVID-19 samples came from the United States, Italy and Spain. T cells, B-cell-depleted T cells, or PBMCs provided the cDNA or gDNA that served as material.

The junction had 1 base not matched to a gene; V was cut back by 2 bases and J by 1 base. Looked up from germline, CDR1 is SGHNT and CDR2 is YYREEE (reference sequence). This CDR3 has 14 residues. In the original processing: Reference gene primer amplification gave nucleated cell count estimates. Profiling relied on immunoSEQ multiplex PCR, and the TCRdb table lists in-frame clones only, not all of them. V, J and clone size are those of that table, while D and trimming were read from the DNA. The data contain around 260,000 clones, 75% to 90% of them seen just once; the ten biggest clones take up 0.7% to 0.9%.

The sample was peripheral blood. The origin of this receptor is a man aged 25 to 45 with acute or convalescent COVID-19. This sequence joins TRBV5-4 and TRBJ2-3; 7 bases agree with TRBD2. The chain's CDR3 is CASSFLAGTDTQYF. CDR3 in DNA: TGTGCCAGCAGCTTCCTAGCGGGCACAGATACGCAGTATTTT.